This entry lists 22 T cell receptor beta chains sequenced from one sample in a study of control samples from healthy donors and cancer patients. The data were produced by immunoSEQ multiplex PCR, yet TCRdb's version contains in-frame clones alone and is incomplete. Of approximately 210,000 clones in the sample, over 80% were seen once. Specimen: blood. These receptor sequences come from a young man in good health.

The chain couples TRBV18 to TRBJ1-1; D is unresolved. The CDR3 contains 15 residues. CDR1 and CDR2 (germline): KGHSH, LQKENI. V was cut by 2 bases and J by 8 bases, with 18 bases left in between. The CDR3 loop is CASSPDLTVVTEAFF. The CDR3 nucleotides are TGTGCCAGCTCACCAGATCTCACAGTCGTAACCGAAGCTTTCTTT.

The chain is built from TRBV2 and TRBJ1-4; no clear D. With 7 bases removed from V and 3 bases from J, the gap between germline ends came to 15 bases. The germline CDR1 and CDR2 sequences are SNHLY and FYNNEI. The CDR3 spans 15 residues. The CDR3 DNA follows: TGTGCCAGCATGCCCTGGGCTAGAGCTAATGAAAAACTGTTTTTT. It translates to CASMPWARANEKLFF.

This chain links TRBV30 with TRBJ2-1; the D is unclear. The length of the CDR3 is 14 residues. Per germline, CDR1 GTSNPN and CDR2 SVGIG (reference sequence). Trimming left V 6 bases short and J 5 bases short, with 17 bases between. CDR3 nucleotide sequence: TGTGCCTGTAAGCCGAGACTGGGTAACAATGAGCAGTTCTTC. Encoded protein: CACKPRLGNNEQFF.

A single count supports this clone. The V and J genes are TRBV3-1 (or the pseudogene TRBV3-2) and TRBJ2-3; a possible D gene is TRBD2 (6 bases). CDR3 length: 14 amino acids. From germline, CDR1 is LGHDT and CDR2 YNNKEL (reference sequence). V was shortened by 4 bases and J by 4 bases, with 12 bases between the two germline ends. CDR3 region: CASSPGLEADTQYF. The CDR3 nucleotides read TGTGCCAGCAGCCCGGGACTGGAGGCAGATACGCAGTATTTT.

V gene TRBV27 combines with J gene TRBJ2-3; D call uncertain. The CDR3 spans 14 residues. Germline loops: CDR1 MNHEY, CDR2 SMNVEV (reference sequence). Trimming cost V 6 bases and J 1 base, with 11 bases left between them. CDR3 sequence (DNA): TGTGCCAGCAGCCCCCGGACCCGCACAGATACGCAGTATTTT. Translating gives CASSPRTRTDTQYF.

The CDR3 loop is CASSYEGAGEKLFF. DNA for the CDR3: TGTGCCAGCAGTTACGAGGGTGCAGGTGAAAAACTGTTTTTT. This chain links TRBV6-5 with TRBJ1-4, with D hard to call. The CDR3 is made up of 14 amino acids. The V gene's germline CDR1 is MNHEY and CDR2 SVGAGI. The V end lost 2 bases, the J end lost 7 bases, and 11 bases lay between the germline ends.

The chain couples TRBV5-4 to TRBJ2-6, with D maybe TRBD2 (5 bases). This CDR3 has 15 residues. Germline CDR1 SGHNT, CDR2 YYREEE (reference sequence). Deletions cut 2 bases from V and 0 bases from J, with 6 bases between. CDR3 in DNA: TGTGCCAGCAGCTTTGGAGGCTCTGGGGCCAACGTCCTGACTTTC. Translation: CASSFGGSGANVLTF. Full variable domain (missing parts from reference TRBV5-4 and TRBJ2-6): ETGVTQSPTHLIKTRGQQVTLRCSSQSGHNTVSWYQQALGQGPQFIFQYYREEENGRGNFPPRFSGLQFPNYSSELNVNALELDDSALYLCASSFGGSGANVLTFGAGSRLTVL.

V gene TRBV7-2 combines with J gene TRBJ2-1; D might be TRBD1 or TRBD2, each matching 5 bases. The V and J ends lost 8 bases and 4 bases respectively, with 18 bases between them. Per germline, CDR1 SGHTA and CDR2 FQGNSA. The CDR3 loop spans 15 amino acids. In DNA form, the CDR3 reads TGTGCCAGCGCGAGGGGCGGGCGAACTTACAATGAGCAGTTCTTC. As protein: CASARGGRTYNEQFF. Full variable domain (missing parts from reference TRBV7-2 and TRBJ2-1): GAGVSQSPSNKVTEKGKDVELRCDPISGHTALYWYRQSLGQGLEFLIYFQGNSAPDKSGLPSDRFSAERTGGSVSTLTIQRTQQEDSAVYLCASARGGRTYNEQFFGPGTRLTVL.

This clone was counted once. This chain joins TRBV5-1 and TRBJ2-7, with a weak D call TRBD2 (6 bases). CDR1 and CDR2 from the germline V gene are SGHRS and YFSETQ. Between the trimmed V and J ends, which lost 1 base and 2 bases, there was a span of 16 bases. The length of the CDR3 is 16 residues. The DNA of the CDR3 is TGCGCCAGCAGCTTGACACGGGGGACCCTTACCTACGAGCAGTACTTC. Encoded protein: CASSLTRGTLTYEQYF.

This rearrangement joins TRBV9 to TRBJ2-2, with TRBD1 matching 7 bases. The V gene's germline CDR1 is SGDLS and CDR2 YYNGEE. This CDR3 has 17 amino acids. Germline trimming cut 3 bases from V and 3 bases from J; bases unmatched to any gene: 11. The CDR3: CASSAPPGTVDTGELFF. The CDR3 nucleotides are TGTGCCAGCAGCGCACCCCCCGGGACAGTTGACACCGGGGAGCTGTTTTTT.

J is TRBJ1-3 and V is TRBV10-1, with 9 positions matching TRBD1. This CDR3 comprises 18 residues. The trim removed 8 bases at V and 4 bases at J, leaving 18 bases unmatched. Germline V lookup: CDR1 WNHNN, CDR2 SYGVQD (reference sequence). The CDR3 DNA sequence: TGCGCCAGCCCAGGACTTTACGGGACAGGGCGACGCGGAAACACCATATATTTT. Amino acids: CASPGLYGTGRRGNTIYF.

The V and J genes are TRBV10-3 and TRBJ1-4; maybe TRBD1 (6 bases). CDR1 and CDR2 from the germline V gene are ENHRY and SYGVKD. With 6 bases removed from V and 5 bases from J, the gap between germline ends came to 10 bases. This CDR3 region has 13 residues. CDR3 sequence reads: CAIRGGQNEKLFF. CDR3 coding DNA: TGTGCCATCAGGGGGGGACAAAATGAAAAACTGTTTTTT.

The chain combines TRBV30 with TRBJ1-2; no definite D call. Trimming shortened V by 3 bases and J by 2 bases, and 13 bases separated the two germline ends. CDR1 and CDR2 from the germline V gene are GTSNPN and SVGIG (reference sequence). This CDR3 comprises 14 residues. CDR3 protein: CAWSRPGVNYGYTF. The CDR3 nucleotides read TGTGCCTGGAGCCGGCCTGGAGTGAACTATGGCTACACCTTC.

The chain joins TRBV3-1 (or the pseudogene TRBV3-2) to TRBJ2-3; D may be TRBD1 (6 bases). The V and J ends lost 5 bases and 4 bases respectively, with 10 bases between them. This CDR3 is built from 13 residues. Per the germline V gene, CDR1 is LGHDT and CDR2 is YNNKEL (reference sequence). CDR3 sequence reads: CASSKNRADTQYF. The CDR3 DNA reads TGTGCCAGCAGCAAAAACAGGGCAGATACGCAGTATTTT.

This clone was detected only once. The chain employs TRBV24-1 and TRBJ2-1; 11 bases agree with TRBD2. Trimming took 8 bases from V and 5 from J; bases not matched to a gene: 10. CDR3 size: 16 residues. Germline V lookup: CDR1 KGHDR, CDR2 SFDVKD. The CDR3 nucleotides are TGTGCCACCACCGCCGGCCTAGCGGGGGGTGACAATGAGCAGTTCTTC. It is translated as CATTAGLAGGDNEQFF.

The chain recombines TRBV9 with TRBJ2-3; 8 nucleotides line up with TRBD1. Germline CDR1 SGDLS, CDR2 YYNGEE. The CDR3 is made up of 14 amino acids. After removal of 7 bases from V and 7 bases from J, the junction contained 11 bases not matched to a gene. The DNA of the CDR3 is TGTGCCAGCGCCGGACAGGGTAGTTCTCATACGCAGTATTTT. Protein sequence: CASAGQGSSHTQYF. The full variable domain, its missing parts supplied by reference TRBV9 and TRBJ2-3, is DSGVTQTPKHLITATGQRVTLRCSPRSGDLSVYWYQQSLDQGLQFLIQYYNGEERAKGNILERFSAQQFPDLHSELNLSSLELGDSALYFCASAGQGSSHTQYFGPGTRLTVL.

V usage is TRBV19 and J usage is TRBJ1-3, with 10 bases fitting TRBD1. The CDR3 consists of 19 residues. Losses at the gene ends were 4 bases for V and 3 bases for J; bases not matched to a gene: 15. The germline gives CDR1 LNHDA, CDR2 SQIVND (reference sequence). DNA for the CDR3: TGTGCCAGTAGTACCCACCCGGCGGGACAGGGGATTTATGGAAACACCATATATTTT. Encoded protein: CASSTHPAGQGIYGNTIYF.

The V call is TRBV7-8, the J call TRBJ1-6, with TRBD1 identical over 7 bases. The ends lost 0 bases at V and 5 bases at J; junction bases unmatched: 4. From germline, CDR1 is SGHVS and CDR2 FQNEAQ. The CDR3 totals 16 residues. Written as DNA, the CDR3 is TGTGCCAGCAGCTTAGCTCGGGACAGAAATAATTCACCCCTCCACTTT. Amino acid sequence: CASSLARDRNNSPLHF.

V and J are TRBV29-1 and TRBJ1-2; 7 bases are a match to TRBD1. J gave up 4 bases and V 5 bases, and 4 bases lay outside the gene matches. Germline CDR1 SQVTM, CDR2 ANQGSEA. This CDR3 comprises 12 residues. CDR3 in amino acids: CSVRRDSYGYTF. The CDR3 nucleotides read TGCAGCGTTCGTAGGGACAGCTATGGCTACACCTTC.

This clone was picked up one time. J is TRBJ1-2 and V is TRBV15, with D possibly being TRBD1 (5 bases). The CDR3 runs to 12 residues. V lost 3 bases to trimming and J lost 6 bases, with 8 bases between them. Germline lookup yields CDR1 LNHNV and CDR2 YYDKDF (reference sequence). The CDR3 spells CATSSARDGYTF. The CDR3 DNA reads TGTGCCACCAGCAGTGCCAGGGATGGCTACACCTTC.

CDR3 in DNA: TGCAGCGTTAGCCGGGGTACGAACACCGGGGAGCTGTTTTTT. As protein: CSVSRGTNTGELFF. The chain couples TRBV29-1 to TRBJ2-2; a weak D match, TRBD2 (5 bases). Per the germline V gene, CDR1 is SQVTM and CDR2 is ANQGSEA. The CDR3 runs 14 residues. The V end was cut by 5 bases, the J end by 0 bases, with 10 bases between.

The rearrangement joins TRBV7-9 to TRBJ1-6; D not certain. The CDR3 length is 17 residues. Germline values: CDR1 SEHNR, CDR2 FQNEAQ (reference sequence). V was cut by 3 bases and J by 0 bases, with 12 bases left in between. The CDR3 DNA sequence: TGTGCCAGCAGCTTGAGTCCAGTCAACTCCTATAATTCACCCCTCCACTTT. Its translation is CASSLSPVNSYNSPLHF.